This T cell receptor (beta chain) was sequenced in a study of T cell responses to AZD1222 COVID-19 vaccine. The study's findings and limits: Regions 160-218 and 743-854 held dominance among vaccine-associated CD4 TCRs, which spanned spike.

The CDR3 has 14 amino acids. The V end was cut by 6 bases, the J end by 3 bases, with 15 bases between. Germline loops: CDR1 SNHLY, CDR2 FYNNEI. About this clone itself: Its antigen is unidentified. Other DNA sequences in the same sample also yield this CDR3.

Profiling relied on immunoSEQ multiplex PCR, and the TCRdb table lists in-frame clones only, not all of them. The sample lists over 140,000 clones, roughly 89% occurring once. The rearrangement joins TRBV2 to TRBJ2-7, with D possibly being TRBD1 or TRBD2 (5 bases each). The sequences come from peripheral blood, collected on day 0 of AZD1222 vaccination. The TCR was taken from an adult in good health. The CDR3 DNA follows: TGTGCCAGCAGCTCCGGGACCGGGTTCTACGAGCAGTACTTC. It translates to CASSSGTGFYEQYF.